Listed here are 8 T cell receptor beta chains from one sample, sequenced in a study of cytomegalovirus exposure and HLA in healthy donors. This PCR relied on a set of 60 Vbeta primers and 13 Jbeta primers. TCRdb's copy holds only in-frame clones and misses some; the assay was immunoSEQ multiplex PCR. The table includes 150,000 to 200,000 clones, around 80% detected once. The sequencing sample was made of PBMCs. These receptors all stem from a girl aged 10 to 17 in good health and CMV-seropositive.

CDR3 amino acids: CASSITAGGEQYF. CDR3 DNA sequence: TGTGCCAGTAGTATTACTGCGGGGGGAGAGCAGTACTTC. This sequence joins TRBV19 and TRBJ2-7, with 8 bases lining up with TRBD2. Trimming took 3 bases from V and 7 from J; bases not matched to a gene: 5. This CDR3 contains 13 residues. Germline assignment: CDR1 LNHDA and CDR2 SQIVND (reference sequence).

The chain has TRBV18 and TRBJ2-7; TRBD1 aligns across 7 bases. This CDR3 is built from 15 residues. CDR1 is KGHSH, CDR2 LQKENI, per germline. V trimming: 1 base; J trimming: 5 bases; junction bases outside the gene matches: 8. CDR3 DNA sequence: TGTGCCAGCTCACCACTCCAGACAGGGTTCCACGAGCAGTACTTC. It yields the protein CASSPLQTGFHEQYF.

The chain links TRBV5-8 to TRBJ2-7; no reliable D call. CDR3 size: 14 residues. Between the trimmed V and J ends, which lost 0 bases and 5 bases, there was a span of 12 bases. In germline, CDR1 is SGHTS, CDR2 YDEGEE. CDR3 DNA sequence: TGTGCCAGCAGCTTGGATTACAAGTTGAACGAGCAGTACTTC. This gives the protein CASSLDYKLNEQYF.

The V and J genes are TRBV5-1 and TRBJ2-1, with 12 nucleotides matching TRBD2. Looked up from germline, CDR1 is SGHRS and CDR2 is YFSETQ. CDR3 length: 15 residues. V trimming: 4 bases; J trimming: 8 bases; junction bases outside the gene matches: 7. CDR3 region: CASSNRLAGVYEQFF. CDR3 coding DNA: TGCGCCAGCAGCAACAGACTAGCGGGAGTATATGAGCAGTTCTTC.

This clone was counted between two and nine times. The V and J genes are TRBV27 and TRBJ2-6; unclear D gene. This CDR3 is built from 15 residues. Germline V CDR1 and CDR2: MNHEY, SMNVEV (reference sequence). V lost 5 bases and J lost 4, with 12 bases in between. The CDR3: CASSPTPAGANVLTF. DNA for the CDR3: TGTGCCAGCAGTCCGACACCGGCCGGGGCCAACGTCCTGACTTTC.

Within the sample, this clone is medium-sized. V and J are TRBV13 and TRBJ2-7; D is perhaps TRBD2 (6 bases). Germline CDR1 and CDR2: PRHDT and FYEKMQ (reference sequence). V lost 5 bases to trimming and J lost 0 bases, with 17 bases between them. This CDR3 contains 16 residues. The CDR3 nucleotides read TGTGCCAGCAGCCCCCCATATAGCGGCCTCTCCTACGAGCAGTACTTC. This translates into CASSPPYSGLSYEQYF.

V and J are TRBV5-4 and TRBJ1-5; the D is unclear. Germline CDR1 SGHNT, CDR2 YYREEE (reference sequence). CDR3 length: 14 amino acids. Trimming removed 1 base from V and 1 base from J, with 6 bases in between. The CDR3 DNA follows: TGTGCCAGCAGCTTGTCAGGCAGCAATCAGCCCCAGCATTTT. This codes for CASSLSGSNQPQHF.

This clone was counted a few times. V and J are TRBV6-6 and TRBJ2-7; TRBD1 aligns across 12 bases. CDR1 MNHNY and CDR2 SVGAGI come from the germline V gene (reference sequence). CDR3 length: 15 residues. The ends lost 5 bases at V and 4 bases at J; junction bases unmatched: 6. The CDR3 loop reads CASSKPGQGAYEQYF. The DNA of the CDR3 is TGTGCCAGCAGTAAACCGGGACAGGGGGCTTACGAGCAGTACTTC.